This T cell receptor (beta chain) comes out of a study of OX40 agonist ivuxolimab in advanced cancers. Profiled with immunoSEQ multiplex PCR; TCRdb holds only in-frame clones, not every one. The repertoire table contains 1 clone. This specimen was collected in a trial of the OX40 agonist ivuxolimab. These receptors all stem from an adult with an advanced solid tumor such as melanoma, head and neck, liver or kidney cancer.

The rearrangement uses TRBV11-3 and TRBJ2-6; D gene ambiguous. The CDR3 spans 17 residues. Germline loops: CDR1 SGHNT, CDR2 YENEEA. Trimming took off 5 bases at V and 5 bases at J, with 19 bases between the two ends. The CDR3 DNA reads TGTGCCAGCAGCACTCTCAACAAACAAAGTCGGGCCAACGTCCTGACTTTC. Amino acids: CASSTLNKQSRANVLTF.